A selection of T cell receptor beta chains follows, all from one sample in a study of identical twins. TCRdb reprocessed the 5' RACE reads with MiXCR, giving one entry per CDR3 protein. The sample records about 240,000 distinct CDR3 sequences, about 10% being singletons. Sequencing input: memory T cells sorted from blood. The source of these receptors is a man aged 50 to 60 in good health. The CDR3 runs from the conserved cysteine through the conserved F or W. D genes are given only for firm matches.

V gene: TRBV5-1; CDR3 length: 13; D gene: .; CDR3 protein: CASSLETINEQFF
V gene: TRBV7-9; CDR3 length: 15; D gene: .; CDR3 protein: CASSPQTATNEKLFF
V gene: TRBV24-1; CDR3 length: 17; D gene: TRBD2; CDR3 protein: CAISDSLGGGNTDTQYF
V gene: TRBV24-1; CDR3 length: 14; D gene: .; CDR3 protein: CATTDPRGLYEQYF
V gene: TRBV3-1; CDR3 length: 13; D gene: .; CDR3 protein: CASSGDLEGEQFF
V gene: TRBV6-6; CDR3 length: 13; D gene: .; CDR3 protein: CASSYVQVYGYTF
V gene: TRBV5-1; CDR3 length: 16; D gene: .; CDR3 protein: CASSFGQPRVTGELFF
V gene: TRBV18; CDR3 length: 18; D gene: .; CDR3 protein: CASSPKAGTLDGANVLTF
V gene: TRBV20-1; CDR3 length: 14; D gene: .; CDR3 protein: CSARHGNAKNIQYF
V gene: TRBV4-3; CDR3 length: 14; D gene: .; CDR3 protein: CASSQGSGNEKLFF
V gene: TRBV18; CDR3 length: 15; D gene: .; CDR3 protein: CASSPPESFSGGYTF
V gene: TRBV5-1; CDR3 length: 14; D gene: TRBD1; CDR3 protein: CASSLGTRDSGYTF
V gene: TRBV7-2; CDR3 length: 16; D gene: .; CDR3 protein: CASSLGLSVETYEQYF
V gene: TRBV20-1; CDR3 length: 14; D gene: TRBD2; CDR3 protein: CSARRGSGYNEQFF
V gene: TRBV3-1; CDR3 length: 17; D gene: .; CDR3 protein: CASSQVTGPYSGNTIYF
V gene: TRBV6-2/TRBV6-3; CDR3 length: 18; D gene: .; CDR3 protein: CASSTYTQPTGRIYEQYF
V gene: TRBV11-2; CDR3 length: 15; D gene: .; CDR3 protein: CASSSRPALEETQYF
V gene: TRBV20-1; CDR3 length: 15; D gene: TRBD2; CDR3 protein: CSARKTGLAGGEQYF
V gene: TRBV19; CDR3 length: 17; D gene: TRBD2; CDR3 protein: CASSNPPGTSGGMGLFF
V gene: TRBV29-1; CDR3 length: 14; D gene: TRBD1; CDR3 protein: CSVRTGGGTDTQYF
V gene: TRBV4-2; CDR3 length: 15; D gene: TRBD1; CDR3 protein: CASSQVGTGLEKLFF
V gene: TRBV21-1; CDR3 length: 17; D gene: .; CDR3 protein: CASSKGLAVARWETQYF
V gene: TRBV10-2; CDR3 length: 15; D gene: TRBD2; CDR3 protein: CASSDTASGPPAQYF
V gene: TRBV10-3; CDR3 length: 16; D gene: TRBD1; CDR3 protein: CAISDPFGQGNYGYTF
V gene: TRBV2; CDR3 length: 20; D gene: TRBD2; CDR3 protein: CASREGLGLAGVLAKNIQYF
V gene: TRBV7-6; CDR3 length: 15; D gene: TRBD2; CDR3 protein: CASSLGTSGTNEEYF
V gene: TRBV6-1; CDR3 length: 16; D gene: .; CDR3 protein: CASSDMVSRPTEKLFF
V gene: TRBV20-1; CDR3 length: 12; D gene: .; CDR3 protein: CSASSRGYEQFF
V gene: TRBV18; CDR3 length: 15; D gene: TRBD1; CDR3 protein: CASSPLGQAHTEAFF
V gene: TRBV11-2; CDR3 length: 11; D gene: .; CDR3 protein: CASSPNRRVVF